This is a list of T cell receptor beta chains from one sample in a study of Graves' ophthalmopathy and Graves' hyperthyroidism. TCRdb ran MiXCR on the multiplex PCR reads and lists one entry per CDR3 protein. The sample consists of roughly 1.1 million distinct CDR3 sequences, about 35% of them appearing once. The sequenced sample was peripheral blood or thyroid tissue (not recorded which). These receptors were collected from an adult man with Graves' hyperthyroidism. Both conserved end residues are part of each CDR3. D genes are given only for firm matches. Part of the rows lack a size; the others show once, few, many or a class for expanded clones.

v_gene,d_gene,abundance,j_gene,CDR3nt,CDR3aa
TRBV20-1,-,many,TRBJ1-6,TGCAGTGCTAGTTTCCGGGACCAAGGTGGTTCACCCCTCCACTTT,CSASFRDQGGSPLHF
TRBV5-4,-,many,TRBJ2-7,TGTGCCAGCAGCTATTGGCAGACCGAGCAGTACTTC,CASSYWQTEQYF
TRBV7-3,-,few,TRBJ2-7,TGTGCCAGCAGTCCTTGGACCTCAGGGTCCGGGGAGCAGTACTTC,CASSPWTSGSGEQYF
TRBV25-1,-,-,TRBJ2-6,TGTGCCAGCGTGACAGTAACTGGGGCCAACGTCCTGACTTTC,CASVTVTGANVLTF
TRBV24-1,TRBD1,many,TRBJ1-2,TGTGCCACCAGTGATACTCCGGACAGGGGCCGCTATGGCTACACCTTC,CATSDTPDRGRYGYTF
TRBV6-6,-,-,TRBJ2-5,TGTGCCAGCAGTTACTACAGGGAAGAGACCCAGTACTTC,CASSYYREETQYF
TRBV12-3/TRBV12-4,-,-,TRBJ2-5,TGTGCCAGCAGTTTAAGTTCCGCAGGACTGCAAGAGACCCAGTACTTC,CASSLSSAGLQETQYF
TRBV7-2,-,many,TRBJ1-2,TGTGCCAGCAGCCTCCAGGGAGCCCTTAACTATGGCTACACCTTC,CASSLQGALNYGYTF
TRBV7-9,TRBD2,-,TRBJ2-7,TGTGCCAGCAGCTTAAGTCGAACTAGCGGCTACGAGCAGTACTTC,CASSLSRTSGYEQYF
TRBV19,-,-,TRBJ1-5,TGTGCCAGTAATCTGGGGATCGATAATTCACCCCAGCATTTT,CASNLGIDNSPQHF
TRBV7-2,-,-,TRBJ1-5,TGTGCCAGCAGCCCGGTAGGGGGGCCTGGATGGCCCCAGCATTTT,CASSPVGGPGWPQHF
TRBV4-3,TRBD1,few,TRBJ1-3,TGCGCCAGCAGCCAAGAATTAGTGGGGGACAGCTCTGGAAACACCATATATTTT,CASSQELVGDSSGNTIYF
TRBV10-3,-,-,TRBJ2-7,TGTGCCATCAGCTGGGACGGTTCCTACGAGCAGTACTTC,CAISWDGSYEQYF
TRBV20-1,TRBD1,-,TRBJ2-7,TGCAGTGCTAGCCTCCGACAGGGTGTATCCAACGAGCAGTACTTC,CSASLRQGVSNEQYF
TRBV6-4,-,few,TRBJ2-2,TGTGCCAGCAGTGACATTCCGAACACCGGGGAGCTGTTTTTT,CASSDIPNTGELFF
TRBV2,-,-,TRBJ2-2,TGTGCCAGCAGTTTCCTAGGCCGCGCCGGGGAGCTGTTTTTT,CASSFLGRAGELFF
TRBV12-3/TRBV12-4,-,few,TRBJ2-2,TGTGCCAGCGTCAGGGGCACCGGGGAGCTGTTTTTT,CASVRGTGELFF
TRBV29-1,-,many,TRBJ2-7,TGCAGCGTTTTGGAAGAAAACTACTACGAGCAGTACTTC,CSVLEENYYEQYF
TRBV7-9,-,many,TRBJ1-4,TGTGCCAGCAGCTTAGCAGGGCCCGGAACTAATGAAAAACTGTTTTTT,CASSLAGPGTNEKLFF
TRBV7-2,-,few,TRBJ1-4,TGTGCCAGCAGCCCAACCGGGACACCTTCAACTAATGAAAAACTGTTTTTT,CASSPTGTPSTNEKLFF
TRBV15,-,-,TRBJ2-2,TGTGCCACCAGCACCCCCAACACCGGGGAGCTGTTTTTT,CATSTPNTGELFF
TRBV30,-,-,TRBJ2-7,TGTGCCTGGAGTGTTATCCACGAGCAGTACTTC,CAWSVIHEQYF
TRBV2,TRBD1,-,TRBJ2-7,TGTGCCAGCAGTTTTTTCCGGGACAGGGGAACCTACGAGCAGTACTTC,CASSFFRDRGTYEQYF
TRBV27,-,few,TRBJ1-1,TGTGCCAGCAGTCCGAACAGACACTTGAACACTGAAGCTTTCTTT,CASSPNRHLNTEAFF
TRBV6-5,TRBD2,many,TRBJ2-5,TGTGCTACTAGCGGGGGGGGGCGCCAAGAGACCCAGTACTTC,CATSGGGRQETQYF
TRBV20-1,-,-,TRBJ2-6,TGCAGTGCTAGAGATGACAGGAACCCGTCCGGGGCCAACGTCCTGACTTTC,CSARDDRNPSGANVLTF
TRBV29-1,-,many,TRBJ2-7,TGCAGCGTTGCACAGGCAACCTACGAGCAGTACTTC,CSVAQATYEQYF
TRBV7-9,-,many,TRBJ1-2,TGTGCCAGCAGCTCATGGGGGGACGGAGGATCTGGCTACACCTTC,CASSSWGDGGSGYTF
TRBV29-1,-,many,TRBJ2-6,TGCAGCGTCGGTGGGGCCAACGTCCTGACTTTC,CSVGGANVLTF
TRBV12-3/TRBV12-4,TRBD1,-,TRBJ1-1,TGTGCCAGCAGTTCCCGGGACAGGGTATATTTGGGAGCTTTCTTT,CASSSRDRVYLGAFF
TRBV12-3/TRBV12-4,-,many,TRBJ1-1,TGTGCCAGCAGTCTGACGGGGCTCGGCACTGAAGCTTTCTTT,CASSLTGLGTEAFF
TRBV7-3,TRBD1,many,TRBJ2-2,TGTGCCAGCAGCTCTCGGGACAGGGCCGGGGAGCTGTTTTTT,CASSSRDRAGELFF
TRBV10-3,-,-,TRBJ2-5,TGTGCCATCCGAGACTCCCCTCGGGGGGAGACCCAGTACTTC,CAIRDSPRGETQYF
TRBV29-1,-,many,TRBJ2-7,TGCAGCGTTAGGGCCAAGGCCCACGAGCAGTACTTC,CSVRAKAHEQYF
TRBV9,TRBD2,-,TRBJ2-7,TGTGCCAGCAGTTACTCGCACCAGCGGGGGAACGAGCAGTACTTC,CASSYSHQRGNEQYF
TRBV29-1,-,many,TRBJ1-1,TGCAGCGTTGTTCTGCTTAAACACCTTGAAGCTTTCTTT,CSVVLLKHLEAFF
TRBV7-2,TRBD1,-,TRBJ1-2,TGTGCCAGCAGCTTAGCGGCGACAGGGGGGAGGGGCGGCTACACCTTC,CASSLAATGGRGGYTF
TRBV25-1,TRBD1,-,TRBJ1-6,TGTGCCAGCAGTAGACAGGGACTAGGTTCACCCCTCCACTTT,CASSRQGLGSPLHF
TRBV7-9,-,-,TRBJ2-7,TGCGCCAGCAGCCAAGGGACCCAGGGGGGGAGGTCCTACGAGCAGTACTTC,CASSQGTQGGRSYEQYF
TRBV20-1,-,-,TRBJ2-7,TGCAGTGCACATCCCGAGCAGTACTTC,CSAHPEQYF
TRBV7-2,TRBD1,many,TRBJ1-2,TGTGCCAGCAGCTTAGACGGGACAGGCGGGCCTAACTTC,CASSLDGTGGPNF
TRBV7-9,-,many,TRBJ2-7,TGTGCCAGCAGCTTGGAGACTAGGAGCGAGCAGTACTTC,CASSLETRSEQYF
TRBV10-2,TRBD1,many,TRBJ1-2,TGCGCCAGCAGTGCACAGGGGGGCTATGGCTACACCTTC,CASSAQGGYGYTF
TRBV20-1,-,many,TRBJ1-6,TGCAGTGCTAGCGAGAGGGCGCGGGAGAATGCACCCCTCCACTTT,CSASERARENAPLHF
TRBV9,-,once,TRBJ2-3,TGTGCCAGCAGTGAAGATGGGATCATAACAGATACGCAGTATTTT,CASSEDGIITDTQYF
TRBV19,-,-,TRBJ1-1,TGTGCCACCTCAAAGCGGGGGGCAAGCACTGAAGCTTTCTTT,CATSKRGASTEAFF
TRBV27,-,few,TRBJ1-5,TGTGCCAGCAGGCCCGGGACCGGCTATCAGCCCCAGCATTTT,CASRPGTGYQPQHF
TRBV25-1,-,-,TRBJ1-4,TGTGCGGCCAGGGGAGGGTCTAATGAAAAACTGTTTTTT,CAARGGSNEKLFF
TRBV11-2,-,many,TRBJ2-5,TGTGCCAGCAGCCCTACAACAGGGTACACAACCCAGTACTTC,CASSPTTGYTTQYF
TRBV20-1,TRBD1,-,TRBJ2-7,TGCAGTGCTAGACGGCCCGGGACAGGCACCTACGAGCAGTACTTC,CSARRPGTGTYEQYF
TRBV10-3,-,few,TRBJ2-7,TGTGCCAGCAGCGCCGGGACCATGGGCTACGAGCAGTACTTC,CASSAGTMGYEQYF